Each of the 29 T cell receptor beta chains below was sequenced from the same sample in a study of CXCR3-negative and CXCR3-positive naive CD8 T cells. Notes on the study in general: Naive CXCR3-positive cells had TRB CDR3s more hydrophobic than those of CXCR3-negative naive cells.

The antigens these receptors bind are not known. Each TRB cDNA library was prepared by 5' RACE (with UMI labels). Following a re-call of the 5' RACE reads, TCRdb has one entry per CDR3 protein and lacks DNA. The sample table sets out 50,000 to 60,000 distinct CDR3 sequences. The sequencing input was naive CXCR3+ CD8+ T cells from blood. Documented subset: CD45RO-CCR7+CD27+CD95- naive CD8+ T cells expressing CXCR3 (TNR3+). Receptors were obtained from a human donor in good health. Some clones in this sample may be carry-over from other donors' samples.

V usage is TRBV5-1 and J usage is TRBJ2-5; lacking DNA, the TRBD2 call made by TCRdb goes unchecked. The CDR3 is made up of 16 amino acids. From germline, CDR1 is SGHRS and CDR2 YFSETQ. The CDR3 loop is CASSLATRALGETQYF.

The gene calls are TRBV12-3 or TRBV12-4 and TRBJ1-5; TCRdb selects TRBD1, and the lack of DNA leaves this call unchecked. The CDR3 runs 14 residues. CDR3 loop: CASRADRKNQPQHF.

The chain employs TRBV5-4 and TRBJ2-7. Germline assignment: CDR1 SGHNT and CDR2 YYREEE (reference sequence). This CDR3 has 13 residues. The chain's CDR3 is CASSLAGYHEQYF.

The rearrangement links TRBV5-6 to TRBJ2-7; the D call from TCRdb, TRBD1, cannot be confirmed without DNA. In germline, CDR1 is SGHDT, CDR2 YYEEEE. The CDR3 sequence is 14 residues long. CDR3 amino acids: CASSLDGGPYEQYF.

V usage is TRBV7-2 and J usage is TRBJ2-2; the TRBD1 assignment by TCRdb is unverifiable without DNA. Germline values: CDR1 SGHTA, CDR2 FQGNSA. The CDR3 length is 18 residues. CDR3 protein: CASSPGGRVYGDTGELFF.

The genes are TRBV24-1 and TRBJ2-2; the TRBD1 assignment by TCRdb is unverifiable without DNA. This CDR3 spans 15 amino acids. CDR1 and CDR2 from the germline V gene are KGHDR and SFDVKD. CDR3 loop: CATSDRSFGGPVLFF.

The chain carries TRBV7-9 and TRBJ2-7; TCRdb's D call, TRBD1, is unchecked because there is no DNA. Germline CDR1 and CDR2: SEHNR and FQNEAQ (reference sequence). This CDR3 comprises 14 residues. The CDR3 reads CASSLQGIINEQYF.

The rearrangement joins TRBV7-3 to TRBJ1-1. The CDR3 spans 12 residues. From germline, CDR1 is SGHTA and CDR2 FQGTGA. CDR3 sequence: CASSDGVLGAFF.

The CDR3 spells CSALGVEIYEQYF. The rearrangement links TRBV29-1 to TRBJ2-7; the D gene TCRdb calls, TRBD1, cannot be checked with no DNA. The CDR3 is 13 residues long. Germline CDR1 and CDR2: SQVTM and ANQGSEA.

This rearrangement joins TRBV27 to TRBJ2-7; TCRdb designates TRBD1, a call that cannot be tested without DNA. There are 13 residues in the CDR3. The germline CDR1 and CDR2 sequences are MNHEY and SMNVEV (reference sequence). The CDR3 loop is CASKRQGAYEQYF.

The genes are TRBV5-1 and TRBJ2-7; TCRdb's assignment of TRBD1 cannot be checked, as there is no DNA. This CDR3 comprises 15 residues. CDR1 and CDR2 from the germline V gene are SGHRS and YFSETQ. CDR3 in amino acids: CASSLTPGQTYEQYF.

The chain links TRBV15 to TRBJ2-7. Germline V lookup: CDR1 LNHNV, CDR2 YYDKDF (reference sequence). The CDR3 length is 15 residues. CDR3 loop: CATSRITDNFYEQYF.

The rearrangement links TRBV19 to TRBJ2-1. Germline V gene data show CDR1 as LNHDA and CDR2 as SQIVND (reference sequence). The CDR3 totals 15 residues. This CDR3 is CASSIVAGAYNEQFF.

The chain combines TRBV6-6 with TRBJ2-7; TCRdb gives TRBD1 as the D gene, but with no DNA this cannot be confirmed. The CDR3 contains 15 residues. Germline V gene sequence: CDR1 MNHNY, CDR2 SVGAGI (reference sequence). The CDR3: CASSRRDRIDYEQYF.

The rearrangement joins TRBV12-3 or TRBV12-4 to TRBJ1-4. The CDR3 is 15 amino acids. CDR3 residues: CASSPEKETNEKLFF.

The chain carries TRBV7-6 and TRBJ1-1; there is no DNA to check the TCRdb D call of TRBD1. The germline V gene encodes CDR1 SGHVS and CDR2 FNYEAQ. CDR3 length equals 15 residues. Here the CDR3 reads CASSLGTGLNTEAFF.

This chain uses TRBV19 with TRBJ1-5. This CDR3 is built from 12 residues. Per the germline V gene, CDR1 is LNHDA and CDR2 is SQIVND (reference sequence). The CDR3: CASSIGDQPQHF.

This sequence joins TRBV28 and TRBJ2-7; TCRdb selects TRBD1, and the lack of DNA leaves this call unchecked. The CDR3 has 18 amino acids. Germline V gene sequence: CDR1 MDHEN, CDR2 SYDVKM. The CDR3 sequence is CASSLAGQGDNPTDEQYF.

The J gene is TRBJ2-1, the V gene TRBV4-3; TCRdb lists TRBD2, though no DNA is available to test this call. This CDR3 is built from 15 residues. The germline gives CDR1 LGHNA, CDR2 YSLEER. The CDR3 loop is CASSQVLADYNEQFF.

The chain couples TRBV11-2 to TRBJ2-3. This CDR3 region has 12 residues. Germline V gene lookup returns CDR1 SGHAT and CDR2 FQNNGV. The CDR3 is CASSPFFDTQYF.

This chain joins TRBV5-1 and TRBJ2-5. The V gene's germline CDR1 is SGHRS and CDR2 YFSETQ. This CDR3 comprises 14 residues. The CDR3: CASSFIRTQETQYF.

The chain is built from TRBV7-3 and TRBJ1-1. The CDR3 spans 14 residues. Germline V gene data show CDR1 as SGHTA and CDR2 as FQGTGA. The CDR3 protein is CASSLLSMNTEAFF.

J is TRBJ1-4 and V is TRBV5-1; lacking DNA, the TRBD1 call made by TCRdb goes unchecked. CDR3 size: 15 residues. Germline-derived CDR1 and CDR2 are SGHRS and YFSETQ. CDR3 sequence reads: CASSLNSQGPEKLFF.

The V call is TRBV7-2, the J call TRBJ1-1; TCRdb returns TRBD1, unconfirmable since there is no DNA. In germline, CDR1 is SGHTA, CDR2 FQGNSA. This CDR3 spans 15 amino acids. The CDR3 region is CASSIYVGGNTEAFF. The full variable domain, its missing parts supplied by reference TRBV7-2 and TRBJ1-1, is GAGVSQSPSNKVTEKGKDVELRCDPISGHTALYWYRQSLGQGLEFLIYFQGNSAPDKSGLPSDRFSAERTGGSVSTLTIQRTQQEDSAVYLCASSIYVGGNTEAFFGQGTRLTVV.

V gene TRBV29-1 combines with J gene TRBJ2-3; TCRdb proposes TRBD1, but this gene call is untestable without DNA. The CDR3 is 15 amino acids. Germline V CDR1 and CDR2: SQVTM, ANQGSEA. CDR3 sequence: CSVNAGDRSTDTQYF.

J is TRBJ1-5 and V is TRBV7-9; TCRdb indicates TRBD1, and absent DNA this call remains unverified. This CDR3 is built from 17 residues. In germline, CDR1 is SEHNR, CDR2 FQNEAQ (reference sequence). CDR3 residues: CASSSAGTDYSNQPQHF. The whole variable domain, remainder taken from reference TRBV7-9 and TRBJ1-5, is DTGVSQNPRHKITKRGQNVTFRCDPISEHNRLYWYRQTLGQGPEFLTYFQNEAQLEKSRLLSDRFSAERPKGSFSTLEIQRTEQGDSAMYLCASSSAGTDYSNQPQHFGDGTRLSIL.

The chain is built from TRBV6-6 and TRBJ2-7; TCRdb's D call of TRBD2 is untestable without DNA. The germline V gene has CDR1 MNHNY and CDR2 SVGAGI (reference sequence). The CDR3 extends over 16 amino acids. CDR3 amino acids: CASSYAPSGVNYEQYF.

The chain recombines TRBV28 with TRBJ2-7; absent DNA, TCRdb's TRBD1 call cannot be checked. CDR3 length: 15 residues. The germline gives CDR1 MDHEN, CDR2 SYDVKM. Here the CDR3 reads CASRVTGYGSYEQYF.

The V call is TRBV25-1, the J call TRBJ2-5. Germline assignment: CDR1 MGHDK and CDR2 SYGVNS. The CDR3 consists of 14 residues. The CDR3 loop reads CASSERPYQETQYF.